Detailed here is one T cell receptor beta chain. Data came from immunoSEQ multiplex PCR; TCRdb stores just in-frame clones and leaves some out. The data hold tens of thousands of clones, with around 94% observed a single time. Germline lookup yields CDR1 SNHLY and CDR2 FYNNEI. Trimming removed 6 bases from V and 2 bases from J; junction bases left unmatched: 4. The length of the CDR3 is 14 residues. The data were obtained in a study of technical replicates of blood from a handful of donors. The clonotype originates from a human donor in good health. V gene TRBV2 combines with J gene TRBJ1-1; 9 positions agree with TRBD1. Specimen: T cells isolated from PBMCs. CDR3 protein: CASRKTGGNTEAFF. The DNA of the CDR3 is TGTGCCAGCAGAAAGACAGGGGGTAACACTGAAGCTTTCTTT.